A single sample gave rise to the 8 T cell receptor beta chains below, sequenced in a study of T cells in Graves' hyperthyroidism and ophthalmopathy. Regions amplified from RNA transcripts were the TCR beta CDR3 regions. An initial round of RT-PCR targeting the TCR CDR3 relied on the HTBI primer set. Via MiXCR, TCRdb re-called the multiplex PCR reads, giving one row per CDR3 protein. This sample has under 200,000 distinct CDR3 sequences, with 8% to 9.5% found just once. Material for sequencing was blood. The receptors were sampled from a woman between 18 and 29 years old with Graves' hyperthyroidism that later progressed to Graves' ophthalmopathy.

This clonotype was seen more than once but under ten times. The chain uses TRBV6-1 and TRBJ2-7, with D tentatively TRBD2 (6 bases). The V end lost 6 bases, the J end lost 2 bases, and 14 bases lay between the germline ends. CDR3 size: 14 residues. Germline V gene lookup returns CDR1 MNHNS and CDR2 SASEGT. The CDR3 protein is CASSTGLLTYEQYF. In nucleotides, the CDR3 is TGTGCCAGCAGCACGGGACTCCTCACCTACGAGCAGTACTTC.

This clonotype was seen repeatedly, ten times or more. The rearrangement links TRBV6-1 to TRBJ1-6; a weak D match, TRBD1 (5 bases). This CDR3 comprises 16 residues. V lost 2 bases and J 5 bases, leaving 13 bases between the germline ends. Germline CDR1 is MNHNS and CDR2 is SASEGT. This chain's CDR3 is CASSEWRGDDNSPLHF. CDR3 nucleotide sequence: TGTGCCAGCAGTGAATGGCGAGGGGACGATAATTCACCCCTCCACTTT.

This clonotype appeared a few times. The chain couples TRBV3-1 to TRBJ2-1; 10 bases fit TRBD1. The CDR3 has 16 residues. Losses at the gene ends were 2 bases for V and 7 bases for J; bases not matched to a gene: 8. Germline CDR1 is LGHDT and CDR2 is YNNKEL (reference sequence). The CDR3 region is CASSQITGTGVNEQFF. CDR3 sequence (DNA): TGTGCCAGCAGCCAAATCACCGGGACAGGGGTGAATGAGCAGTTCTTC.

The CDR3 region is CASSRGAGVTDTQYF. The DNA for the CDR3 is TGTGCCAGCAGCCGAGGGGCGGGGGTCACAGATACGCAGTATTTT. V is TRBV7-9 and J is TRBJ2-3, with TRBD2 matching over 7 bases. Trimming cost V 5 bases and J 2 bases; bases outside gene matches: 7. CDR3 size: 15 residues. Germline assignment: CDR1 SEHNR and CDR2 FQNEAQ (reference sequence).

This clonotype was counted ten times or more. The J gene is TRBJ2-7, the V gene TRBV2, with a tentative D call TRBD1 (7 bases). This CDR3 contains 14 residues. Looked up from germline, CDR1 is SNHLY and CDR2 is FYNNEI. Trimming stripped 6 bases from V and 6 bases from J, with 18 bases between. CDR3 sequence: CASSERAGGSEQYF. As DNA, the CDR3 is TGTGCCAGCAGCGAAAGAGCAGGGGGGTCCGAGCAGTACTTC.

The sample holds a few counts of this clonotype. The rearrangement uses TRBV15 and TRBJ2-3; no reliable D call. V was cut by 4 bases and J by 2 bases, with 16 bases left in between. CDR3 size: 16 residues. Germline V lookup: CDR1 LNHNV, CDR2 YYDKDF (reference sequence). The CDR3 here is CATSKRDRVPTDTQYF. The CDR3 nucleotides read TGTGCCACCAGCAAGCGAGACCGGGTCCCCACAGATACGCAGTATTTT.

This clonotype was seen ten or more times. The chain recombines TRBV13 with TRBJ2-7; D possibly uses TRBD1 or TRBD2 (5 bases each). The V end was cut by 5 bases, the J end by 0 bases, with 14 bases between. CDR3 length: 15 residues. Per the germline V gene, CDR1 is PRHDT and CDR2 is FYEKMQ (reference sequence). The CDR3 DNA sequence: TGTGCCAGCAGCGGTCCGGGACGGCACTCCTACGAGCAGTACTTC. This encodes CASSGPGRHSYEQYF. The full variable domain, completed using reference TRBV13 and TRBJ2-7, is AAGVIQSPRHLIKEKRETATLKCYPIPRHDTVYWYQQGPGQDPQFLISFYEKMQSDKGSIPDRFSAQQFSDYHSELNMSSLELGDSALYFCASSGPGRHSYEQYFGPGTRLTVT.

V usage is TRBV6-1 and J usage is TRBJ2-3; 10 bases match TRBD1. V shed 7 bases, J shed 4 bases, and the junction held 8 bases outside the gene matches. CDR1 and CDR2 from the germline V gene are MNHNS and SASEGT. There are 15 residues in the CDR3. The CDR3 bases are TGTGCCAGCACCATGGACAGGGGGTTGTCAGATACGCAGTATTTT. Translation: CASTMDRGLSDTQYF.